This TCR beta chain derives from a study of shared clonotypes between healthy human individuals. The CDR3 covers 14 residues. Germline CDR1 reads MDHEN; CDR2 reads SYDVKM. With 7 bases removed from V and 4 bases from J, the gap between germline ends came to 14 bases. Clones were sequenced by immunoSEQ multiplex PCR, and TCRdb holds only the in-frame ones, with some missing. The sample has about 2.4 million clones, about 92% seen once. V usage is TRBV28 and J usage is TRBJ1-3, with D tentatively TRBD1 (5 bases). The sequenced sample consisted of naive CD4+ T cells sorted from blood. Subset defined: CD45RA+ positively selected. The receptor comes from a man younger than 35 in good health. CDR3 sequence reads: CASILSGTGNTIYF. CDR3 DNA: TGTGCCAGCATCTTATCAGGGACCGGAAACACCATATATTTT.